Included here is one TCR beta chain sequence, with context. Using its own MiXCR run on the reads, TCRdb lists one record per CDR3 protein. There are roughly 500,000 distinct CDR3 sequences in the sample; around 11% occur only once, and approximately 10% lies in the top ten. The sample is drawn from a study of T cell repertoires in cytomegalovirus infection. The CDR3 is 16 residues long. V shed 2 bases and J 5 bases; nucleotides not matched to a gene: 11. In germline, CDR1 is MDHEN, CDR2 SYDVKM. The chain combines TRBV28 with TRBJ2-5, with 7 bases that match TRBD1. The sequence derives from a human donor in good health (CMV status not recorded). Some clones in this sample may be carry-over from other donors' samples. Sequencing used PBMCs. CDR3 nucleotide sequence: TGTGCCAGCAGTTTACCCGGGACAGCTCCCTGGGAGACCCAGTACTTC. Its translation: CASSLPGTAPWETQYF.